Following are 14 T cell receptor beta chains from one sample sequenced in a study of CXCR3-negative and CXCR3-positive naive CD8 T cells. Whole-study findings and limits: TRB CDR3s of CXCR3-positive naive cells were more hydrophobic than those of CXCR3-negative naive cells.

The authors made the TRB cDNA libraries by 5' RACE using UMI labels. TCRdb re-called the 5' RACE reads; every CDR3 protein appears as one record, without DNA. The sample holds around 7,500 distinct CDR3 sequences. The antigens for these receptors are not known. Sequencing used naive CXCR3+ CD8+ T cells from blood. The subset denotes: CD45RO-CCR7+CD27+CD95- naive CD8+ T cells expressing CXCR3 (TNR3+). The receptors shown here come from a human donor in good health. Some clones in this sample may be carry-over from other donors' samples.

The chain couples TRBV14 to TRBJ1-5. CDR3 length: 13 residues. The V gene's germline CDR1 is SGHDN and CDR2 FVKESK. The CDR3 here is CASSPGSWQPQHF.

CDR3: CASSLEEWDRPFGGETQYF. The V and J genes are TRBV11-2 and TRBJ2-5; TCRdb names TRBD1, which stays unverified in the absence of DNA. In germline, CDR1 is SGHAT, CDR2 FQNNGV. The CDR3 extends over 19 amino acids. Supplemented by reference TRBV11-2 and TRBJ2-5, the full variable domain reads EAGVAQSPRYKIIEKRQSVAFWCNPISGHATLYWYQQILGQGPKLLIQFQNNGVVDDSQLPKDRFSAERLKGVDSTLKIQPAKLEDSAVYLCASSLEEWDRPFGGETQYFGPGTRLLVL.

In terms of frequency, this clonotype is medium-sized (0.01 to 0.1%). This chain links TRBV28 with TRBJ2-2. Germline CDR1 reads MDHEN; CDR2 reads SYDVKM. The CDR3 totals 16 residues. The CDR3 reads CASTFEDGPNTGELFF.

The J gene is TRBJ2-1, the V gene TRBV4-1; TCRdb outputs TRBD1, but without DNA this stays unchecked. Germline V CDR1 and CDR2: MGHRA, YSYEKL. There are 12 residues in the CDR3. The CDR3 spells CASRSDIDEQFF.

The genes are TRBV20-1 and TRBJ2-1. CDR3 length: 13 amino acids. Germline CDR1 DFQATT, CDR2 SNEGSKA (reference sequence). This CDR3 is CSASGSSYNEQFF.

The genes are TRBV7-2 and TRBJ2-2. CDR1 and CDR2 (germline): SGHTA, FQGNSA. The CDR3 is made up of 13 amino acids. CDR3 sequence reads: CASSLVWSGELFF. Complete variable domain (other parts from reference TRBV7-2 and TRBJ2-2): GAGVSQSPSNKVTEKGKDVELRCDPISGHTALYWYRQSLGQGLEFLIYFQGNSAPDKSGLPSDRFSAERTGGSVSTLTIQRTQQEDSAVYLCASSLVWSGELFFGEGSRLTVL.

Measured by frequency, this clonotype is medium-sized. CDR3 in amino acids: CASSPAGESPTDTQYF. The chain combines TRBV5-1 with TRBJ2-3; TCRdb gives TRBD1 as the D gene, but with no DNA this cannot be confirmed. This CDR3 has 16 residues. Germline-derived CDR1 and CDR2 are SGHRS and YFSETQ.

V usage is TRBV29-1 and J usage is TRBJ2-7. The germline V gene has CDR1 SQVTM and CDR2 ANQGSEA. The CDR3 runs to 14 residues. CDR3 amino acids: CSVEDPDRTYEQYF.

The J gene is TRBJ2-1, the V gene TRBV5-1. The CDR3 has 17 residues. The germline gives CDR1 SGHRS, CDR2 YFSETQ. CDR3 in amino acids: CASSHHIAGGAYNEQFF.

The rearrangement uses TRBV7-9 and TRBJ1-5. This CDR3 is 16 amino acids long. The germline gives CDR1 SEHNR, CDR2 FQNEAQ (reference sequence). CDR3 region: CASSPIVVGYGQPQHF. Based on the CDR3 plus reference TRBV7-9 and TRBJ1-5, the full variable domain is DTGVSQNPRHKITKRGQNVTFRCDPISEHNRLYWYRQTLGQGPEFLTYFQNEAQLEKSRLLSDRFSAERPKGSFSTLEIQRTEQGDSAMYLCASSPIVVGYGQPQHFGDGTRLSIL.

The chain combines TRBV29-1 with TRBJ2-1; no DNA is available, so the TRBD2 call from TCRdb remains unchecked. Germline V gene sequence: CDR1 SQVTM, CDR2 ANQGSEA. CDR3 size: 14 residues. CDR3 region: CSVESSGLVSEQFF.

CDR3: CASSPSPGGENKAADTQYF. The chain employs TRBV7-3 and TRBJ2-3; with no DNA, the TCRdb D assignment of TRBD2 cannot be verified. Germline V gene data show CDR1 as SGHTA and CDR2 as FQGTGA. This CDR3 region has 19 residues.

Its frequency marks this clonotype as medium-sized. The chain employs TRBV5-1 and TRBJ2-7; TCRdb gives TRBD1 as the D gene, but with no DNA this cannot be confirmed. CDR3 length: 15 residues. Germline CDR1 and CDR2: SGHRS and YFSETQ. CDR3 protein: CASSPWTGSSYEQYF.

CDR3 sequence reads: CASSLGKTSYEQYF. The gene calls are TRBV28 and TRBJ2-7. This CDR3 has 14 amino acids. The germline V gene has CDR1 MDHEN and CDR2 SYDVKM.